This T cell receptor (beta chain) appears in the sequencing data of a study of blood T cell repertoires in COVID-19. Across the whole study: The origin of the acute and convalescent COVID-19 samples was the United States, Italy and Spain.

In the original workflow: Estimated nucleated cell counts came from reference gene primer amplification. The protocol was immunoSEQ multiplex PCR, while the TCRdb copy is restricted to in-frame clones and leaves out a portion. Clone size and the V and J calls come from that table; the DNA yielded D and trimming. The sample yields 200,000 to 300,000 clones, about 83% seen once. Germline CDR1 SGHRS, CDR2 YFSETQ. The V and J ends lost 0 bases and 2 bases respectively, with 7 bases between them. This CDR3 spans 14 amino acids. The chain combines TRBV5-1 with TRBJ2-3; D gene unclear. Sequencing used peripheral blood. The sequence was obtained from a man aged 30 to 45 who had recovered from COVID-19. The CDR3 here is CASSLDPVTDTQYF. Here the CDR3 DNA reads TGCGCCAGCAGCTTGGACCCAGTCACAGATACGCAGTATTTT.